These T cell receptor beta chains were read from a single sample in a study of spatial heterogeneity in lung cancer. TCRdb passed the 5' RACE reads through MiXCR, listing each CDR3 protein once. The sample contains about 70,000 distinct CDR3 sequences, roughly 8.9% of which appear only once. Source: PBMCs, taken at follow-up. Receptor source: a female donor with early-stage non-small cell lung cancer. Each CDR3 is given with its conserved first and last residue.

j_call v_call cdr3_length cdr3_aa
TRBJ1-2 TRBV19 13 CASTPSRTYGYTF
TRBJ1-5 TRBV28 10 CTSPRQPQHF
TRBJ2-5 TRBV11-2 16 CASSLEPPGVGETQYF
TRBJ1-5 TRBV7-9 12 CASSAGRHPQHF
TRBJ2-7 TRBV7-9 17 CASSGRGTGEMTYEQYF
TRBJ2-1 TRBV28 14 CASRSGTAHNEQFF
TRBJ1-1 TRBV11-2 12 CASGSFSGRAFF
TRBJ1-1 TRBV7-9 15 CASSLVFEELAEAFF
TRBJ2-1 TRBV10-3 17 CAISEPSLAGGGNEQFF
TRBJ2-7 TRBV19 14 CASSIGEGEDEQYF
TRBJ2-5 TRBV2 12 CASTTEQETQYF
TRBJ1-1 TRBV9 15 CASSVGELKNTEAFF
TRBJ2-1 TRBV11-1 15 CASSSDRSYRPEQFF
TRBJ1-4 TRBV12-3/TRBV12-4 14 CASSLVADNEKLFF
TRBJ2-6 TRBV18 16 CASSPPTVSGANVLTF
TRBJ1-5 TRBV10-2 13 CASTPDRDQPQHF
TRBJ2-2 TRBV11-2 16 CASSLDLGVTTGELFF
TRBJ1-1 TRBV30 15 CAWSPSPTGNTEAFF
TRBJ2-5 TRBV4-2 14 CASSQAGRGETQYF
TRBJ2-2 TRBV20-1 15 CSARVGGFVTGELFF
TRBJ2-5 TRBV6-2/TRBV6-3 14 CASSHGPTRETQYF
TRBJ1-5 TRBV28 12 CASRLTGRPQHF
TRBJ2-7 TRBV20-1 15 CSARDATSGSYEQYF
TRBJ2-3 TRBV6-5 15 CASSYLTGGTDTQYF
TRBJ1-1 TRBV28 13 CASSLVGNTEAFF
TRBJ2-5 TRBV9 12 CASSEAEGTQYF
TRBJ2-2 TRBV20-1 14 CSARKAANTGELFF
TRBJ2-2 TRBV5-1 14 CASRGEPVTGELFF
TRBJ1-6 TRBV14 15 CASSPGQGGYSPLHF
TRBJ2-2 TRBV10-3 15 CAISVSGTRTGELFF
TRBJ2-1 TRBV7-2 15 CASSLVGGTYNEQFF
TRBJ1-2 TRBV2 16 CASSENLEVGSYGYTF
TRBJ2-7 TRBV6-1 14 CASSEAGGSYEQYF
TRBJ2-2 TRBV7-6 15 CASSPRGPNTGELFF